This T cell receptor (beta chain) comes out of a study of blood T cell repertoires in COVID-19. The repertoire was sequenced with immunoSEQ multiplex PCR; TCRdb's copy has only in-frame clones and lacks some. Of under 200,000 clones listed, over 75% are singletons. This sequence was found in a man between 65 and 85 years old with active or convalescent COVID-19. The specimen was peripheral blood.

The CDR3 loop is CASSQNPTGVYEQYF. Written as DNA, the CDR3 is TGTGCCAGTAGCCAAAACCCGACAGGGGTGTACGAGCAGTACTTC. The chain is built from TRBV19 and TRBJ2-7; 8 nucleotides line up with TRBD1. The V segment lost 6 bases and the J segment 4 bases; nucleotides outside the gene matches: 11. Per the germline V gene, CDR1 is LNHDA and CDR2 is SQIVND (reference sequence). The length of the CDR3 is 15 residues.